The 13 T cell receptor beta chains presented below share a single source sample, sequenced in a study of cytomegalovirus exposure and HLA in healthy donors. PCR amplification relied on 60 Vbeta primers (plus 13 Jbeta primers). The data were produced by immunoSEQ multiplex PCR, yet TCRdb's version contains in-frame clones alone and is incomplete. Of 150,000 to 200,000 clones listed, around 79% are singletons. The sequenced sample consisted of PBMCs. Source of these receptors: a man aged 40-49 years in good health and CMV-seropositive.

The rearrangement links TRBV18 to TRBJ2-7; 10 nucleotides match TRBD1. The length of the CDR3 is 15 residues. From germline, CDR1 is KGHSH and CDR2 LQKENI. After removal of 4 bases from V and 6 bases from J, the junction contained 9 bases not matched to a gene. In DNA, the CDR3 is TGTGCCAGCTCACTCCGACAGGGGGCCGCTGGCGAGCAGTACTTC. This gives the protein CASSLRQGAAGEQYF.

V usage is TRBV19 and J usage is TRBJ2-5, with D possibly TRBD1 on 5 matching bases. Trimming cost V 6 bases and J 5 bases, with 16 bases left between them. The CDR3 consists of 14 residues. The germline V gene encodes CDR1 LNHDA and CDR2 SQIVND (reference sequence). This chain's CDR3 is CASREKGFLETQYF. Here the CDR3 DNA reads TGTGCCAGTAGGGAAAAGGGGTTTCTGGAGACCCAGTACTTC.

In this sample, this clone turned up a few times. V and J are TRBV27 and TRBJ1-3; D call uncertain. The germline gives CDR1 MNHEY, CDR2 SMNVEV (reference sequence). Deletions cut 4 bases from V and 1 base from J, with 8 bases between. The CDR3 has 14 residues. The DNA of the CDR3 is TGTGCCAGCAGTTCAATTTTTTCTGGAAACACCATATATTTT. This codes for CASSSIFSGNTIYF.

This chain links TRBV5-1 with TRBJ2-3, with D tentatively TRBD2 (5 bases). The V end was cut by 0 bases, the J end by 0 bases, with 11 bases between. The CDR3 is 16 residues long. CDR1 and CDR2 from the germline V gene are SGHRS and YFSETQ. This CDR3 reads CASSLALAVSTDTQYF. For the CDR3, the DNA is TGCGCCAGCAGCTTGGCGCTAGCAGTCAGCACAGATACGCAGTATTTT.

This chain uses TRBV29-1 with TRBJ2-7, with TRBD2 matching 7 bases. This CDR3 comprises 13 residues. V trimming: 6 bases; J trimming: 0 bases; junction bases outside the gene matches: 5. CDR1 is SQVTM and CDR2 is ANQGSEA in the germline V gene. This CDR3 is CSVIKRDSYEQYF. For the CDR3, the DNA is TGCAGCGTGATTAAGCGGGACTCCTACGAGCAGTACTTC.

This clone showed up just once. The gene calls are TRBV2 and TRBJ1-4, with a possible D match to TRBD1 (6 bases). With 6 bases removed from V and 0 bases from J, the gap between germline ends came to 14 bases. Germline V CDR1 and CDR2: SNHLY, FYNNEI. The CDR3 has 16 residues. This CDR3 is CASRDSIRTTNEKLFF. DNA of the CDR3: TGTGCCAGCAGGGACAGTATACGTACAACTAATGAAAAACTGTTTTTT.

As DNA, the CDR3 is TGTGCCAGCAGTGCAGGGACTAGCGGGAGGGCCAACGATGAGCAGTTCTTC. Translating gives CASSAGTSGRANDEQFF. The chain carries TRBV6-4 and TRBJ2-1; 16 bases align to TRBD2. CDR1 MRHNA and CDR2 SNTAGT come from the germline V gene. The CDR3 has 17 residues. J was trimmed by 8 bases and V by 4 bases; bases with no gene match: 8.

The rearrangement uses TRBV2 and TRBJ1-1, with 11 bases lining up with TRBD1. V was pared by 5 bases and J by 3 bases, with 5 bases of the junction left unmatched. CDR3 length: 15 residues. Germline values: CDR1 SNHLY, CDR2 FYNNEI. The CDR3 is CASSLGQGVHTEAFF. CDR3 coding DNA: TGTGCCAGCAGTTTGGGACAGGGGGTTCACACTGAAGCTTTCTTT. The complete variable domain, with remaining parts taken from reference TRBV2 and TRBJ1-1, reads EPEVTQTPSHQVTQMGQEVILRCVPISNHLYFYWYRQILGQKVEFLVSFYNNEISEKSEIFDDQFSVERPDGSNFTLKIRSTKLEDSAMYFCASSLGQGVHTEAFFGQGTRLTVV.

Here the CDR3 DNA reads TGTGCCAGCAGTCCGGGGAGGGAGACCCAGTACTTC. Its protein product is CASSPGRETQYF. The rearrangement links TRBV2 to TRBJ2-5, with D possibly matching TRBD2 (6 bases). CDR3 length: 12 amino acids. The V gene's germline CDR1 is SNHLY and CDR2 FYNNEI. Trimming cost V 5 bases and J 5 bases, with 9 bases left between them.

The chain links TRBV5-1 to TRBJ1-4; D uncertain. The CDR3 totals 15 residues. The ends were cut back, 0 bases at V and 8 bases at J, with 14 bases in the middle. Germline CDR1 is SGHRS and CDR2 is YFSETQ. In nucleotides, the CDR3 is TGCGCCAGCAGCTTGGCGGTTCCGGGAGCGGAAAAACTGTTTTTT. This translates into CASSLAVPGAEKLFF.

The rearrangement links TRBV18 to TRBJ2-5; 10 positions agree with TRBD2. This CDR3 region has 16 residues. Trimming removed 2 bases from V and 3 bases from J; junction bases left unmatched: 6. The germline V gene has CDR1 KGHSH and CDR2 LQKENI. The CDR3 region is CASSPASGRGEETQYF. For the CDR3, the DNA is TGTGCCAGCTCACCAGCTAGCGGGAGAGGGGAAGAGACCCAGTACTTC.

The chain is built from TRBV2 and TRBJ2-3, with a possible D match to TRBD2 (6 bases). This CDR3 is built from 12 residues. Germline CDR1 SNHLY, CDR2 FYNNEI. Trimming shortened V by 7 bases and J by 7 bases, and 12 bases separated the two germline ends. This CDR3 reads CASTPGTYTQYF. CDR3 DNA: TGTGCCAGCACCCCGGGGACTTATACGCAGTATTTT.

The chain joins TRBV28 to TRBJ1-1, with D possibly being TRBD1 (6 bases). CDR1 MDHEN and CDR2 SYDVKM come from the germline V gene. This CDR3 is 14 amino acids long. V lost 2 bases to trimming and J lost 6 bases, with 13 bases between them. DNA of the CDR3: TGTGCCAGCAGTTTACTCAGTGACAGGCCTGAAGCTTTCTTT. Translating gives CASSLLSDRPEAFF. Variable domain in full (rest from reference TRBV28 and TRBJ1-1): DVKVTQSSRYLVKRTGEKVFLECVQDMDHENMFWYRQDPGLGLRLIYFSYDVKMKEKGDIPEGYSVSREKKERFSLILESASTNQTSMYLCASSLLSDRPEAFFGQGTRLTVV.